These 26 T cell receptor beta chains came from one sample sequenced in a study of blood T cell repertoires in COVID-19. Assay: immunoSEQ multiplex PCR; the TCRdb copy retains only in-frame clones and omits some. The sample gives about 170,000 clones, around 83% of which show up once; less than 4% is in the top ten. The source material was PBMCs or T cells enriched from blood (not recorded which). Receptor source: a woman between 50 and 59 years old in a cohort exposed to, infected with or recovered from COVID-19 (not recorded which).

This clone was recorded once. This chain uses TRBV7-3 with TRBJ2-3; a possible D gene is TRBD2 (5 bases). V lost 2 bases and J 0 bases, leaving 12 bases between the germline ends. The CDR3 sequence is 16 residues long. The germline CDR1 and CDR2 sequences are SGHTA and FQGTGA. In DNA form, the CDR3 reads TGTGCCAGCAGCTTACTTGGCGGGCCGAGCACAGATACGCAGTATTTT. As protein: CASSLLGGPSTDTQYF.

J is TRBJ1-1 and V is TRBV6-5; TRBD1 aligns across 7 bases. The CDR3 covers 12 residues. Germline V lookup: CDR1 MNHEY, CDR2 SVGAGI. Trimming removed 0 bases from V and 11 bases from J; junction bases left unmatched: 3. For the CDR3, the DNA is TGTGCCAGCAGTTACTCCCAGGGGGTTGCTTTCTTT. Protein product: CASSYSQGVAFF.

The chain links TRBV2 to TRBJ1-1, with D tentatively TRBD1 (5 bases). The CDR3 has 13 residues. The V and J ends lost 6 bases and 9 bases respectively, with 17 bases between them. Per the germline V gene, CDR1 is SNHLY and CDR2 is FYNNEI. In DNA, the CDR3 is TGTGCCAGCAGGTTCGATAGACAGCTAAAAGCTTTCTTT. This codes for CASRFDRQLKAFF. The full variable domain, in which reference TRBV2 and TRBJ1-1 provide the parts outside the CDR3, is EPEVTQTPSHQVTQMGQEVILRCVPISNHLYFYWYRQILGQKVEFLVSFYNNEISEKSEIFDDQFSVERPDGSNFTLKIRSTKLEDSAMYFCASRFDRQLKAFFGQGTRLTVV.

V is TRBV5-1 and J is TRBJ2-3; a weak D match, TRBD1 (6 bases). Germline V CDR1 and CDR2: SGHRS, YFSETQ. The CDR3 loop spans 15 amino acids. V gave up 2 bases and J gave up 1 base, with 11 bases separating them. The CDR3, as DNA: TGCGCCAGCAGCTTCACGACAGGCCGCACAGATACGCAGTATTTT. Protein product: CASSFTTGRTDTQYF.

The J gene is TRBJ2-1, the V gene TRBV27; perhaps TRBD1 as D (6 bases). Germline V gives CDR1 MNHEY, CDR2 SMNVEV (reference sequence). V lost 5 bases and J lost 0, with 14 bases in between. The CDR3 has 16 residues. The CDR3 loop is CASSPTGPFSYNEQFF. Here the CDR3 DNA reads TGTGCCAGCAGTCCAACAGGGCCCTTCTCCTACAATGAGCAGTTCTTC.

The sample holds a few counts of this clone. This chain links TRBV24-1 with TRBJ1-5; D remains unclear. The CDR3 extends over 17 amino acids. Germline values: CDR1 KGHDR, CDR2 SFDVKD. Between the trimmed V and J ends, which lost 0 bases and 0 bases, there was a span of 11 bases. In nucleotides, the CDR3 is TGTGCCACCAGTGATTTGCGAGGGTGGTGTAGCAATCAGCCCCAGCATTTT. It translates to CATSDLRGWCSNQPQHF.

The genes are TRBV19 and TRBJ1-2; 8 bases match TRBD1. CDR1 is LNHDA, CDR2 SQIVND, per germline (reference sequence). Losses at the gene ends were 6 bases for V and 4 bases for J; bases not matched to a gene: 1. CDR3 size: 12 residues. The CDR3, as DNA: TGTGCCAGTAGGGGGACAGGCTATGGCTACACCTTC. Translated: CASRGTGYGYTF. Together with reference TRBV19 and TRBJ1-2, the CDR3 gives the full variable domain: DGGITQSPKYLFRKEGQNVTLSCEQNLNHDAMYWYRQDPGQGLRLIYYSQIVNDFQKGDIAEGYSVSREKKESFPLTVTSAQKNPTAFYLCASRGTGYGYTFGSGTRLTVV.

The rearrangement uses TRBV19 and TRBJ2-7; 10 nucleotides agree with TRBD1. With 5 bases clipped from V and 2 bases from J, the junction kept 3 bases outside the gene matches. This CDR3 spans 14 amino acids. The germline V gene encodes CDR1 LNHDA and CDR2 SQIVND (reference sequence). DNA of the CDR3: TGTGCCAGTAGTGACAGGGGGCCGCCCTACGAGCAGTACTTC. Translation gives CASSDRGPPYEQYF.

The chain couples TRBV28 to TRBJ1-4; unclear D gene. V was clipped by 3 bases and J by 6 bases, with 17 bases between them. Germline CDR1 is MDHEN and CDR2 is SYDVKM. This CDR3 has 16 amino acids. The CDR3 nucleotides are TGTGCCAGCAGTTTCGCGACGGGAGGGATTGATGAAAAACTGTTTTTT. Amino acid sequence: CASSFATGGIDEKLFF.

The rearrangement links TRBV7-2 to TRBJ1-5; 7 bases agree with TRBD1. The CDR3 contains 15 residues. The trim removed 7 bases at V and 5 bases at J, leaving 11 bases unmatched. Germline CDR1 is SGHTA and CDR2 is FQGNSA. The CDR3 protein is CASILPPDRHQPQHF. CDR3 sequence (DNA): TGTGCCAGCATACTGCCCCCGGACAGGCATCAGCCCCAGCATTTT.

The J gene is TRBJ2-1, the V gene TRBV7-8; no clear D. The CDR3 is 16 amino acids. Per germline, CDR1 SGHVS and CDR2 FQNEAQ. V lost 2 bases and J lost 4, with 15 bases in between. The DNA for the CDR3 is TGTGCCAGCAGCTTATATGGTTCATCTAAATACAATGAGCAGTTCTTC. Protein: CASSLYGSSKYNEQFF.

In nucleotides, the CDR3 is TGTGCCAGCATAGACAGGGCCTCATATGGCTACACCTTC. It codes for CASIDRASYGYTF. The genes are TRBV6-5 and TRBJ1-2; TRBD1 matches at 7 bases. Germline CDR1 and CDR2: MNHEY and SVGAGI. The CDR3 spans 13 residues. V was pared by 7 bases and J by 5 bases, with 7 bases of the junction left unmatched.

The chain is built from TRBV27 and TRBJ1-1; perhaps TRBD1 as D (5 bases). Germline CDR1 and CDR2: MNHEY and SMNVEV (reference sequence). The length of the CDR3 is 17 residues. V lost 3 bases and J lost 1, with 18 bases in between. CDR3 loop: CASSLVRGGTGNTEAFF. The CDR3, as DNA: TGTGCCAGCAGTTTGGTTCGGGGAGGGACGGGGAACACTGAAGCTTTCTTT.

J is TRBJ1-6 and V is TRBV10-3, with TRBD1 matching over 10 bases. V was pared by 3 bases and J by 13 bases, with 9 bases of the junction left unmatched. CDR3 length: 15 residues. Germline V CDR1 and CDR2: ENHRY, SYGVKD. The DNA of the CDR3 is TGTGCCATCAGTGAACGGACAGGGGGTCCCTCTCCCCTCCACTTT. This sequence encodes CAISERTGGPSPLHF.

The CDR3 DNA reads TGTGCCAGCAGGCAGGACAGGGGCTATGGCTACACCTTC. It translates to CASRQDRGYGYTF. This chain links TRBV6-5 with TRBJ1-2; 9 nucleotides match TRBD1. Germline assignment: CDR1 MNHEY and CDR2 SVGAGI. The CDR3 totals 13 residues. The V and J ends lost 6 bases and 4 bases, in that order; junction bases with no gene match: 3.

This clone has a handful of counts. The chain links TRBV28 to TRBJ2-1; 12 nucleotides align to TRBD1. This CDR3 spans 16 amino acids. Trimming at V came to 5 bases and at J to 6 bases, leaving 8 bases not matched to a gene. CDR1 is MDHEN and CDR2 is SYDVKM in the germline V gene. The CDR3 reads CASSPPGQGARNEQFF. The CDR3 nucleotides read TGTGCCAGCAGTCCCCCGGGACAGGGGGCGCGCAATGAGCAGTTCTTC.

This clone has more than one count but fewer than ten. The CDR3 region has the DNA TGTGCCAGCAGCTTAGCCAGAACCTACGAGCAGTACTTC. Encoded protein: CASSLARTYEQYF. V gene TRBV11-2 combines with J gene TRBJ2-7; D unclear. Trimming stripped 1 base from V and 2 bases from J, with 6 bases between. The germline V gene encodes CDR1 SGHAT and CDR2 FQNNGV. The CDR3 runs to 13 residues. Together with reference TRBV11-2 and TRBJ2-7, the CDR3 gives the full variable domain: EAGVAQSPRYKIIEKRQSVAFWCNPISGHATLYWYQQILGQGPKLLIQFQNNGVVDDSQLPKDRFSAERLKGVDSTLKIQPAKLEDSAVYLCASSLARTYEQYFGPGTRLTVT.

CDR3 region: CASRIVASGRGRDTQYF. The CDR3, as DNA: TGTGCCTCTCGCATCGTGGCTAGCGGCCGGGGTCGAGATACGCAGTATTTT. This sequence joins TRBV19 and TRBJ2-3; 7 bases map to TRBD2. After removal of 11 bases from V and 5 bases from J, the junction contained 22 bases not matched to a gene. Germline CDR1 is LNHDA and CDR2 is SQIVND (reference sequence). This CDR3 spans 17 amino acids.

CDR3 in amino acids: CASSLGGKQPQHF. In DNA form, the CDR3 reads TGTGCCAGCAGCTTGGGAGGGAAACAGCCCCAGCATTTT. The rearrangement joins TRBV5-6 to TRBJ1-5, with no clear D. Germline CDR1 SGHDT, CDR2 YYEEEE. Trimming took 0 bases from V and 7 from J, leaving 8 bases between them. The CDR3 contains 13 residues.

This sequence joins TRBV10-3 and TRBJ1-1, with a weak D call TRBD1 (6 bases). The CDR3 totals 15 residues. Germline V lookup: CDR1 ENHRY, CDR2 SYGVKD. The V end lost 6 bases, the J end lost 2 bases, and 16 bases lay between the germline ends. CDR3 region: CAIRKGEGHNTEAFF. CDR3 bases: TGTGCCATCAGGAAGGGGGAGGGGCACAACACTGAAGCTTTCTTT.

This rearrangement joins TRBV3-1 (or the pseudogene TRBV3-2) to TRBJ2-2; TRBD1 matches 7 bases. The CDR3 loop spans 16 amino acids. V gave up 1 base and J gave up 4 bases; unmatched junction bases: 6. Germline V gene sequence: CDR1 LGHDT, CDR2 YNNKEL (reference sequence). Written as DNA, the CDR3 is TGTGCCAGCAGCCAAGGGGGGACAGCTGGCACCGGGGAGCTGTTTTTT. This codes for CASSQGGTAGTGELFF.

This sequence joins TRBV6-5 and TRBJ1-2; maybe TRBD1 (5 bases). Germline V gene lookup returns CDR1 MNHEY and CDR2 SVGAGI. The CDR3 is 12 residues long. Trimming pared 6 bases from V and 5 bases from J, leaving 10 bases between. CDR3 sequence reads: CASSRDLYGYTF. The CDR3 bases are TGTGCCAGCAGCCGGGACTTATATGGCTACACCTTC.

V is TRBV12-3 or TRBV12-4 and J is TRBJ2-1; 8 bases map to TRBD2. V shed 2 bases and J 10 bases; nucleotides not matched to a gene: 4. This CDR3 contains 13 residues. CDR3 nucleotides: TGTGCCAGCAGTTTATCTAGCGGGCTCGAGCAGTTCTTC. It is translated as CASSLSSGLEQFF.

The chain recombines TRBV6-5 with TRBJ2-3, with 9 bases aligning to TRBD1. The ends lost 8 bases at V and 5 bases at J; junction bases unmatched: 5. The CDR3 extends over 13 amino acids. Germline V gene lookup returns CDR1 MNHEY and CDR2 SVGAGI. As DNA, the CDR3 is TGTGCCAGCGGGGACAGGGTTAAAGATACGCAGTATTTT. Translated: CASGDRVKDTQYF.

The chain employs TRBV6-5 and TRBJ1-5; D not certain. CDR1 and CDR2 from the germline V gene are MNHEY and SVGAGI. The CDR3 spans 14 residues. Trimming removed 11 bases at V and 0 bases at J, with 14 bases between. The CDR3 protein is CACGSDYSNQPQHF. The CDR3 region has the DNA TGTGCCTGCGGGTCAGATTATAGCAATCAGCCCCAGCATTTT.

The chain carries TRBV27 and TRBJ1-1; tentatively, D is TRBD1 (5 bases). The length of the CDR3 is 14 residues. The V end lost 6 bases, the J end lost 3 bases, and 14 bases lay between the germline ends. Per germline, CDR1 MNHEY and CDR2 SMNVEV (reference sequence). CDR3 sequence: CASRTAVVDTEAFF. CDR3 DNA sequence: TGTGCCAGCAGGACAGCCGTTGTGGACACTGAAGCTTTCTTT.